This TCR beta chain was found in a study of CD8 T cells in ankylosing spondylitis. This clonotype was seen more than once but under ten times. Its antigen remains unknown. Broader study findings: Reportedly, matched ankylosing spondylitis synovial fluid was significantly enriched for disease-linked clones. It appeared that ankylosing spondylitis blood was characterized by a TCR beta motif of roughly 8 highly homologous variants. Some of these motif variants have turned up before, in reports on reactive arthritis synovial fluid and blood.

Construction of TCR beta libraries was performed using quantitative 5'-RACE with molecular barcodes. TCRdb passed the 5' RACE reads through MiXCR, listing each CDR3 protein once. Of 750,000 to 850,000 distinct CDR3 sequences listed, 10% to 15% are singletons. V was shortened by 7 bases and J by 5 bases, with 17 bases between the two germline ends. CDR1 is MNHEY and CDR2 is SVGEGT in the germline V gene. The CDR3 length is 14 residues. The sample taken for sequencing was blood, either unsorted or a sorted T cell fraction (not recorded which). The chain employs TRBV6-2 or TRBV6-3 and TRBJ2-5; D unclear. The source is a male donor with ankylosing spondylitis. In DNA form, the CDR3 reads TGTGCCAGCACGCAACCTGAGACCTGGGAGACCCAGTACTTC. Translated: CASTQPETWETQYF.